Each of the 18 T cell receptor beta chains below was sequenced from the same sample in a study of T cell changes during pregnancy in multiple sclerosis. Sequencing used immunoSEQ multiplex PCR; TCRdb keeps in-frame clones, though not all of them. The table has around 63,000 clones, roughly 92% seen once. Sequenced here: CD8+ T cells from peripheral blood mononuclear cells, sampled in the third trimester of pregnancy. The receptors originated from a female donor in good health, enrolled as a control in a pregnancy study.

The gene calls are TRBV7-9 and TRBJ1-2, with TRBD1 matching 8 bases. Looked up from germline, CDR1 is SEHNR and CDR2 is FQNEAQ (reference sequence). This CDR3 is built from 16 residues. Unmatched junction bases numbered 11, after V lost 5 bases and J lost 3 bases. The CDR3, as DNA: TGTGCCAGCAGCGACGGACAGGGCGATGTAGACTATGGCTACACCTTC. Residues: CASSDGQGDVDYGYTF.

The rearrangement uses TRBV30 and TRBJ1-2; 9 nucleotides line up with TRBD1. CDR1 GTSNPN and CDR2 SVGIG come from the germline V gene (reference sequence). The CDR3 has 13 residues. V was clipped by 5 bases and J by 6 bases; unmatched bases: 7. CDR3 loop: CAWRTGARDGYTF. CDR3 bases: TGTGCCTGGCGGACAGGGGCAAGGGATGGCTACACCTTC.

The chain is built from TRBV7-2 and TRBJ2-7; 11 bases are a match to TRBD2. This CDR3 is 16 amino acids long. Germline CDR1 reads SGHTA; CDR2 reads FQGNSA. After removal of 4 bases from V and 2 bases from J, the junction contained 7 bases not matched to a gene. Here the CDR3 DNA reads TGTGCCAGCAGCTCTTGGGTACTAGCGGGGGCCTACGAGCAGTACTTC. This sequence encodes CASSSWVLAGAYEQYF.

The chain links TRBV7-6 to TRBJ1-2; D is possibly TRBD1 (6 bases). Germline V CDR1 and CDR2: SGHVS, FNYEAQ. With 1 base removed from V and 1 base from J, the gap between germline ends came to 13 bases. The CDR3 is 16 residues long. The CDR3 loop is CASSLVVDRLNYGYTF. The CDR3 DNA is TGTGCCAGCAGCTTAGTTGTGGACAGACTTAACTATGGCTACACCTTC.

Concerning this clone: Because the CDR3's place on the DNA is in doubt, the DNA is left out and the CDR3 is given as listed by TCRdb. The V and J genes are TRBV7-6 and TRBJ1-6. CDR1 and CDR2 (germline): SGHVS, FNYEAQ. The CDR3 has 15 residues if both end residues are counted. The CDR3 here is CASSTSGGLDSPLHF.

This clone was picked up one time. The chain joins TRBV27 to TRBJ1-2; D not resolved. The CDR3 runs 13 residues. V lost 8 bases and J 8 bases, leaving 18 bases between the germline ends. CDR1 is MNHEY, CDR2 SMNVEV, per germline (reference sequence). In DNA, the CDR3 is TGTGCCAGCCAACCGGCTTTCGGGTCGGGCTACACCTTC. It yields the protein CASQPAFGSGYTF.

The J gene is TRBJ2-7, the V gene TRBV13; possible D gene TRBD2, 6 bases. Trimming left V 7 bases short and J 6 bases short, with 19 bases between. Germline V gives CDR1 PRHDT, CDR2 FYEKMQ (reference sequence). The CDR3 consists of 14 residues. CDR3 in amino acids: CASTPGLSGSEQYF. In DNA, the CDR3 is TGTGCCAGCACCCCCGGACTAAGTGGTTCCGAGCAGTACTTC.

This clone was observed a single time. The chain's CDR3 is CASSLTSGTESEQYF. In nucleotides, the CDR3 is TGTGCCAGCAGCTTAACTTCCGGGACAGAGAGCGAGCAGTACTTC. The V call is TRBV7-3, the J call TRBJ2-7; 7 bases are shared with TRBD1. V lost 0 bases, J lost 6 bases, and 8 bases stayed unmatched. The CDR3 sequence is 15 residues long. CDR1 and CDR2 (germline): SGHTA, FQGTGA.

This clone is labeled medium-sized. The CDR3 region has the DNA TGTGCCAGCAGTGACGGGACTAACAATGAGCAGTTCTTC. This translates into CASSDGTNNEQFF. V and J are TRBV6-4 and TRBJ2-1, with 7 nucleotides matching TRBD2. V gave up 2 bases and J gave up 5 bases; unmatched junction bases: 0. Germline assignment: CDR1 MRHNA and CDR2 SNTAGT. The length of the CDR3 is 13 residues.

J is TRBJ1-2 and V is TRBV4-1, with a possible D match to TRBD1 (5 bases). Germline V gene data show CDR1 as MGHRA and CDR2 as YSYEKL. This CDR3 has 15 amino acids. V dropped 1 base and J dropped 7 bases, with 16 bases sitting between them. Written as DNA, the CDR3 is TGCGCCAGCAGCCAAGCGGGGGTCGAAGGACCTGGCTACACCTTC. Amino acid sequence: CASSQAGVEGPGYTF.

The chain links TRBV27 to TRBJ2-7; TRBD1 matches at 9 bases. The CDR3 contains 17 residues. CDR1 is MNHEY and CDR2 is SMNVEV in the germline V gene (reference sequence). Trimming removed 6 bases from V and 3 bases from J; junction bases left unmatched: 15. CDR3 region: CASSTRNPGQGIYEQYF. CDR3 in DNA: TGTGCCAGCAGCACCAGAAATCCGGGACAGGGAATCTACGAGCAGTACTTC.

The rearrangement uses TRBV29-1 and TRBJ1-1; 8 positions match TRBD1. J was trimmed by 8 bases and V by 6 bases; bases with no gene match: 8. CDR1 and CDR2 from the germline V gene are SQVTM and ANQGSEA. CDR3 length: 12 residues. CDR3 in DNA: TGCAGCGTACCTGCGGACAGGGCCGAAGCTTTCTTT. It yields the protein CSVPADRAEAFF.

The chain recombines TRBV27 with TRBJ1-1; no clear D gene. This CDR3 has 16 residues. From germline, CDR1 is MNHEY and CDR2 SMNVEV (reference sequence). Between the trimmed V and J ends, which lost 4 bases and 1 base, there was a span of 16 bases. The CDR3 loop reads CASSSPRLGENTEAFF. The CDR3 DNA follows: TGTGCCAGCAGTTCTCCCCGTCTCGGGGAGAACACTGAAGCTTTCTTT.

The chain links TRBV6-6 to TRBJ2-5; possibly TRBD1 for D (6 bases). The CDR3 is made up of 15 amino acids. The V and J ends lost 0 bases and 5 bases respectively, with 13 bases between them. From germline, CDR1 is MNHNY and CDR2 SVGAGI (reference sequence). CDR3 residues: CASSYSSGAVETQYF. The CDR3 region has the DNA TGTGCCAGCAGTTACTCTTCAGGGGCCGTGGAGACCCAGTACTTC.

J is TRBJ1-2 and V is TRBV4-3; TRBD1 matches at 8 bases. The CDR3 has 15 amino acids. J was trimmed by 4 bases and V by 0 bases; bases with no gene match: 4. The germline gives CDR1 LGHNA, CDR2 YSLEER. The CDR3 coding sequence is TGCGCCAGCAGCCAAGATAGAGGACAGGGCTATGGCTACACCTTC. Translating gives CASSQDRGQGYGYTF.

This chain uses TRBV5-6 with TRBJ1-5; no clear D. The V and J ends lost 0 bases and 1 base respectively, with 5 bases between them. This CDR3 has 14 amino acids. CDR1 is SGHDT and CDR2 is YYEEEE in the germline V gene. The CDR3 region is CASSLGRSNQPQHF. CDR3 sequence (DNA): TGTGCCAGCAGCTTGGGTCGGAGCAATCAGCCCCAGCATTTT.

The chain has TRBV4-2 and TRBJ2-1, with 9 bases aligning to TRBD2. Germline lookup yields CDR1 LGHNA and CDR2 YNFKEQ. This CDR3 contains 18 residues. V gave up 0 bases and J gave up 0 bases; unmatched junction bases: 6. The CDR3 DNA is TGTGCCAGCAGCCAAGATCCAACGACTAGCGGCTCCTACAATGAGCAGTTCTTC. Amino acid sequence: CASSQDPTTSGSYNEQFF.

The chain is built from TRBV30 and TRBJ1-2; possible D gene TRBD1, 5 bases. The CDR3 runs to 15 residues. The germline V gene encodes CDR1 GTSNPN and CDR2 SVGIG (reference sequence). The V and J ends lost 0 bases and 2 bases respectively, with 13 bases between them. The DNA for the CDR3 is TGTGCCTGGAGTGTACCTACAGGCTTAAACTATGGCTACACCTTC. Translating gives CAWSVPTGLNYGYTF.